These T cell receptor beta chains were read from a single sample in a study of T-cell memory formation after mild COVID-19. TCRdb analysed the 5' RACE reads with MiXCR anew, one entry per CDR3 protein. Here the sample spans about 470,000 distinct CDR3 sequences, about 23% being singletons. The specimen was PBMCs or a T cell subset sorted from them (not recorded which). These receptor sequences come from an adult woman who had mild COVID-19 (a few samples of this study predate the infection). Cell type and time point are not known. Both conserved end residues are part of each CDR3. Fields, in order: CDR3 DNA, CDR3 protein, clone size, J gene, D gene, V gene. A D gene is named only where the DNA matches it firmly. The size of a clone is reported for some rows only, either as once, few or many, or as a class for expanded clones.

TGTGCCAGCAGTTACCCCGCCTCTAGCGGGTTCTCCTACGAGCAGTACTTC CASSYPASSGFSYEQYF NA TRBJ2-7 TRBD2 TRBV6-2/TRBV6-3
TGTGCCTGGAATTGGGACAGGGACTACGAGCAGTACTTC CAWNWDRDYEQYF few TRBJ2-7 TRBD1 TRBV30
TGCGCCAGCAGCTATATGTTGGCAGGTACAAGCAATGAGCAGTTCTTC CASSYMLAGTSNEQFF once TRBJ2-1 NA TRBV4-3
TGTGCCAGCAGCCAAGAGAATAGCGGGGGGACTTACTTC CASSQENSGGTYF NA TRBJ2-7 TRBD2 TRBV3-1
TGTGCCAGCAGCCCTGGGGGACTACACAATGAGCAGTTCTTC CASSPGGLHNEQFF few TRBJ2-1 TRBD2 TRBV7-6
TGTGCCAGCAGCCAATCGTGGCAGAACTCTGGAAACACCATATATTTT CASSQSWQNSGNTIYF NA TRBJ1-3 NA TRBV7-8
TGCGCCAGCAGCGATCAGGAGGGGGGAAACTATGGCTACACCTTC CASSDQEGGNYGYTF NA TRBJ1-2 NA TRBV4-1
TGTGCCTGGAGTGTATTGCCACAGCATGAGCAGTTCTTC CAWSVLPQHEQFF NA TRBJ2-1 NA TRBV30
TGCGCCAGCAGCCAAGATCGAGCGGGAGTTGACGGGGAGCTGTTTTTT CASSQDRAGVDGELFF NA TRBJ2-2 TRBD2 TRBV4-1
TGTGCCAGCTCACCACCGGGCACCAACAATGAGCAGTTCTTC CASSPPGTNNEQFF NA TRBJ2-1 NA TRBV18
TGTGCCAGCAGTTCCCCTCAGACCGGGGCTAGCGGTCGAACCTCCTACGAGCAGTACTTC CASSSPQTGASGRTSYEQYF NA TRBJ2-7 TRBD2 TRBV6-2/TRBV6-3
TGTGCCAGCAGCTTAACGGCGAGCGGGGCAGATACGCAGTATTTT CASSLTASGADTQYF NA TRBJ2-3 TRBD2 TRBV11-1
TGCAGTGGCGGGAGCTCCTACGAGCAGTACTTC CSGGSSYEQYF few TRBJ2-7 TRBD2 TRBV20-1
TGTGCCAGCAGCCAAGATGGCGACAGCTATCAGCCCCAGCATTTT CASSQDGDSYQPQHF NA TRBJ1-5 NA TRBV4-2
TGTGCCAGCAGCGTAGAGTGGAGCGGGAGATACAATGAGCAGTTCTTC CASSVEWSGRYNEQFF NA TRBJ2-1 TRBD2 TRBV9
TGTGCCAGTAGTATAGGGTCCGCCAATGAGCAGTTCTTC CASSIGSANEQFF NA TRBJ2-1 NA TRBV19
TGTGCCAGCAGTCGAGGACTCCCCCAGTACGAGCAGTACTTC CASSRGLPQYEQYF few TRBJ2-7 NA TRBV12-3/TRBV12-4
TGTGCCAGCGGGCTAGCCAAAAACATTCAGTACTTC CASGLAKNIQYF NA TRBJ2-4 NA TRBV2
TGCAGTGCCACGACAGTCTCCTACAATGAGCAGTTCTTC CSATTVSYNEQFF NA TRBJ2-1 NA TRBV20-1
TGTGCCAGCAGCGTAGAAACCGAAGGCTACACCTTC CASSVETEGYTF few TRBJ1-2 NA TRBV9
TGCGCCAGCAGCTTGGAGGCAGGGGTCTACGAGCAGTACTTC CASSLEAGVYEQYF NA TRBJ2-7 NA TRBV5-1
TGTGCCAGCAGTTTAGGAGAGGGACGGACATCGAACACCGGGGAGCTGTTTTTT CASSLGEGRTSNTGELFF few TRBJ2-2 NA TRBV12-3/TRBV12-4
TGCGCCAGCAGCTTGGGCAGGGCTAATACGCAGTATTTT CASSLGRANTQYF NA TRBJ2-3 NA TRBV5-1
TGTGCCAGCAGTCGCCGACAGGGCGCTGAAGCTTTCTTT CASSRRQGAEAFF NA TRBJ1-1 TRBD1 TRBV6-2/TRBV6-3
TGTGCCAGTAGTATCACGGGACTAGCGGGAGAAAACACCGGGGAGCTGTTTTTT CASSITGLAGENTGELFF few TRBJ2-2 TRBD2 TRBV19
TGTGCCAGCAGCCCCTGGGGGGGTTCCTACAATGAGCAGTTCTTC CASSPWGGSYNEQFF NA TRBJ2-1 TRBD2 TRBV11-3
TGTGCCTGGAGTGCGGACAGGGGGCGGGAGACCCAGTACTTC CAWSADRGRETQYF once TRBJ2-5 TRBD1 TRBV30
TGTGCCAGCAGCCGTCTCTACGAGCAGTACTTC CASSRLYEQYF NA TRBJ2-7 NA TRBV12-3/TRBV12-4
TGTGCCACTCAGGACGCACAGGGGTGGGATGGCTACACCTTC CATQDAQGWDGYTF NA TRBJ1-2 TRBD1 TRBV12-3/TRBV12-4
TGCAGCGCTCTCCAAAGGAATGAGCAGTTCTTC CSALQRNEQFF NA TRBJ2-1 NA TRBV29-1
TGTGCCAGCAGTGTTCACAACACCATATATTTT CASSVHNTIYF NA TRBJ1-3 NA TRBV2
TGTGCCAGCAGCTGGACACCCCTGGGGAATGAGCAGTTCTTC CASSWTPLGNEQFF NA TRBJ2-1 NA TRBV11-2
TGCAGTGCTTGGGGAAGACTAGCGGGAGAGACCCAGTACTTC CSAWGRLAGETQYF few TRBJ2-5 TRBD2 TRBV20-1
TGCAGTGCCCCGGGTCTACGGGCAGATACGCAGTATTTT CSAPGLRADTQYF NA TRBJ2-3 NA TRBV20-1
TGTGCCAGCAGCGCACCAGGGGTTGAATTAGGTGAGCAGTTCTTC CASSAPGVELGEQFF NA TRBJ2-1 NA TRBV7-8
TGCGCCAGCAGCCAAGATACTAGCGGGAGCGCAGATACGCAGTATTTT CASSQDTSGSADTQYF NA TRBJ2-3 TRBD2 TRBV4-3
TGTGCCAGCAGCGTGGGGACAGGGGGCGCAGGTGGCTACACCTTC CASSVGTGGAGGYTF NA TRBJ1-2 TRBD1 TRBV5-6
TGCGCCAGCAGCCAAGGTTACTGGGGGGCTGACGACGAGCAGTACTTC CASSQGYWGADDEQYF few TRBJ2-7 NA TRBV4-3
TGTGCCAGCCTCATGGGACAGACGAACACCGGGGAGCTGTTTTTT CASLMGQTNTGELFF NA TRBJ2-2 TRBD1 TRBV18
TGCAGTGCTAGAGATTTAGGGGGCTACGAGCAGTACTTC CSARDLGGYEQYF few TRBJ2-7 NA TRBV20-1
TGTGCCAGCAGCCTAGCGGGGGGCGGCACAGATACGCAGTATTTT CASSLAGGGTDTQYF many TRBJ2-3 TRBD2 TRBV12-3/TRBV12-4
TGTGCCAGCAGCTTAGCCGGGACCCCATCTAACTATGGCTACACCTTC CASSLAGTPSNYGYTF NA TRBJ1-2 NA TRBV7-2
TGTGCCAGCAGCTTAGGGGGGTGGGACTACACCTTC CASSLGGWDYTF NA TRBJ1-2 NA TRBV11-2
TGTGCCAGCTCACCGACGGGTCCTAAAGAGACCCAGTACTTC CASSPTGPKETQYF NA TRBJ2-5 NA TRBV18
TGTGCCAGCAGCTTAAGCGGAAGCCTAGCGGGGACGTTCTTC CASSLSGSLAGTFF NA TRBJ2-1 TRBD2 TRBV7-9
TGTGCCAGCAGCCGGGGACTAGCGGGGGACACCGGGGAGCTGTTTTTT CASSRGLAGDTGELFF NA TRBJ2-2 TRBD2 TRBV6-5
TGTGCCAGCAGCACACCGGGAGCGCGAAACACCGGGGAGCTGTTTTTT CASSTPGARNTGELFF few TRBJ2-2 NA TRBV5-4
TGTGCCAGCAGCTCTGGACAGGGGGTTTCCTACGAGCAGTACTTC CASSSGQGVSYEQYF few TRBJ2-7 TRBD1 TRBV7-9
TGTGCCAGCAGCTTGGACAGGGATAATGAGCAGTTCTTC CASSLDRDNEQFF NA TRBJ2-1 TRBD1 TRBV7-8
TGCGCCAGCAGCTTCGGGCGGGAGGGCCTCGATGGTGAGCAGTTCTTC CASSFGREGLDGEQFF many TRBJ2-1 TRBD2 TRBV5-1
TGTGCCAGCAGTCGGGAGGTCACTGGGGCCAACGTCCTGACTTTC CASSREVTGANVLTF few TRBJ2-6 TRBD2 TRBV12-3/TRBV12-4
TGTGCCAGCAGTCCCCGGGACAGCACAGATACGCAGTATTTT CASSPRDSTDTQYF few TRBJ2-3 NA TRBV6-6
TGTGCCAGCAGCTCGAAGGAGAACACTGAAGCTTTCTTT CASSSKENTEAFF NA TRBJ1-1 NA TRBV7-9
TGCGCCAGCAGCTTGGACAGGGTTGCGAACACCGGGGAGCTGTTTTTT CASSLDRVANTGELFF NA TRBJ2-2 NA TRBV5-1
TGTGCCAGCAGCTTGCGGGACAGGGCTAGTGAGCAGTTCTTC CASSLRDRASEQFF many TRBJ2-1 TRBD1 TRBV5-6